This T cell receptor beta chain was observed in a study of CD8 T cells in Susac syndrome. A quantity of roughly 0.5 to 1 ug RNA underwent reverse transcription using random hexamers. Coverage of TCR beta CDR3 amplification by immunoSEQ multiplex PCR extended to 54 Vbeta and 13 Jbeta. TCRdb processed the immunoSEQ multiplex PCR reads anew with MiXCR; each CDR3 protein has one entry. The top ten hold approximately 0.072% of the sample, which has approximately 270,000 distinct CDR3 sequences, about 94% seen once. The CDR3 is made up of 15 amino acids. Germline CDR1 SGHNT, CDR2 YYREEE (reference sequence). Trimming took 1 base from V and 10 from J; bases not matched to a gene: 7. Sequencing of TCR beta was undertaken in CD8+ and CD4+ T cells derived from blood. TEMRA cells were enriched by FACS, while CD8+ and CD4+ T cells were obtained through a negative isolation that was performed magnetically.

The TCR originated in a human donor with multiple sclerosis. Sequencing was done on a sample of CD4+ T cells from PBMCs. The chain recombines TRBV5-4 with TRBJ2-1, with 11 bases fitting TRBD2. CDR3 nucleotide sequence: TGTGCCAGCAGCTTGCTCCTAGCGGGAGGCGGGGAGCAGTTCTTC. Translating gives CASSLLLAGGGEQFF.